This T cell receptor beta chain stems from a study of blood T cell repertoires in COVID-19. Across the study: PBMCs, B-cell-depleted T cells, or T cells provided the cDNA or gDNA that made up the material.

J lost 11 bases, V lost 6 bases, and 22 bases had no gene match. Per the germline V gene, CDR1 is KGHSH and CDR2 is LQKENI. The CDR3 spans 17 residues. TCRdb keeps only in-frame clones here, not all; method: immunoSEQ multiplex PCR. The table records around 220,000 clones, 70% to 90% of them present only once. The TCR sequence derives from a woman in her 40s who had recovered from COVID-19. Material for sequencing was peripheral blood. The chain carries TRBV18 and TRBJ2-3, with 8 bases matching TRBD1. The CDR3, as DNA: TGTGCCAGCTCGGTTGAAACGGGGACAGGCCGTAGACCCCTGCAGTATTTT. The encoded protein is CASSVETGTGRRPLQYF.